The 31 T cell receptor beta chains in this list originate from one sample, sequenced in a study of T cells in narcolepsy. The assay was immunoSEQ multiplex PCR, and TCRdb's table has in-frame clones only and misses some. Here the sample spans about 37,000 clones, approximately 80% being singletons. The source material was memory (CD45RA-) CD4+ T cells from blood. These receptor sequences come from a human donor in good health.

This clone appeared a single time. This sequence joins TRBV27 and TRBJ2-1, with D tentatively TRBD2 (6 bases). V shed 3 bases and J shed 12 bases, with 21 bases lying between them. The germline V gene has CDR1 MNHEY and CDR2 SMNVEV (reference sequence). CDR3 length equals 15 residues. This CDR3 reads CASSFGGTAGMRQFF. In DNA, the CDR3 is TGTGCCAGCAGTTTCGGCGGGACGGCAGGGATGCGGCAGTTCTTC.

This clone occurred once. This chain joins TRBV5-4 and TRBJ2-3, with 9 nucleotides matching TRBD2. V was clipped by 0 bases and J by 6 bases; unmatched bases: 2. The length of the CDR3 is 14 residues. CDR1 SGHNT and CDR2 YYREEE come from the germline V gene (reference sequence). The CDR3 region is CASSLGLAGDTQYF. For the CDR3, the DNA is TGTGCCAGCAGCTTGGGCCTAGCGGGGGATACGCAGTATTTT.

V and J are TRBV18 and TRBJ2-3; 7 bases fit TRBD2. The CDR3 runs to 15 residues. Germline-derived CDR1 and CDR2 are KGHSH and LQKENI. After removal of 3 bases from V and 1 base from J, the junction contained 4 bases not matched to a gene. The CDR3 nucleotides are TGTGCCAGCTCACCGAGCGGGGTGGGCACAGATACGCAGTATTTT. As protein: CASSPSGVGTDTQYF.

The V gene is TRBV11-2, the J gene TRBJ2-5; D possibly corresponds to TRBD2 (5 bases). Germline assignment: CDR1 SGHAT and CDR2 FQNNGV. V lost 5 bases to trimming and J lost 2 bases, with 15 bases between them. This CDR3 is built from 15 residues. In nucleotides, the CDR3 is TGTGCCAGCAGCCGACCCACCCGACTACAAGAGACCCAGTACTTC. Encoded protein: CASSRPTRLQETQYF.

V usage is TRBV7-2 and J usage is TRBJ2-1; a possible D gene is TRBD2 (5 bases). With 5 bases removed from V and 9 bases from J, the gap between germline ends came to 17 bases. This CDR3 is 14 amino acids long. The germline V gene encodes CDR1 SGHTA and CDR2 FQGNSA. The CDR3 here is CASSSTRGSGEQFF. CDR3 DNA: TGTGCCAGCAGCAGTACCCGCGGGTCAGGTGAGCAGTTCTTC.

This clone has more than one count but fewer than ten. The V gene is TRBV21-1, the J gene TRBJ1-1. TRBV21-1 is a recognized pseudogene. This CDR3 has 15 residues. As DNA, the CDR3 is TGTGCCAGCAGCAAAGTAGCAGCAAAGGAGACTGAAGCTTTCTTT. This translates into CASSKVAAKETEAFF.

The chain joins TRBV6-1 to TRBJ1-5; no clear D gene. The V and J ends lost 2 bases and 5 bases respectively, with 10 bases between them. The CDR3 is 14 residues long. Germline V CDR1 and CDR2: MNHNS, SASEGT. CDR3 protein: CASSENVGYQPQHF. In DNA, the CDR3 is TGTGCCAGCAGTGAAAATGTGGGTTATCAGCCCCAGCATTTT.

About this clone: At one end the junction does not follow the germline gene, possibly because of a read error. This chain joins TRBV18 and TRBJ2-1; the match to TRBD2 covers 10 bases. The CDR3 runs 13 residues. Per germline, CDR1 KGHSH and CDR2 LQKENI. CDR3 DNA: TGTGCCAGCTCCCCACTAGCGGGGCTTGAGCAGTTCTTC. Translation: CASSPLAGLEQFF.

This rearrangement joins TRBV7-2 to TRBJ2-1; 12 bases agree with TRBD2. The germline V gene has CDR1 SGHTA and CDR2 FQGNSA. The CDR3 length is 17 residues. Trimming removed 3 bases from V and 4 bases from J; junction bases left unmatched: 7. The chain's CDR3 is CASSFPSGGASYNEQFF. CDR3 in DNA: TGTGCCAGCAGCTTCCCTAGCGGGGGGGCCAGTTACAATGAGCAGTTCTTC.

V and J are TRBV10-2 and TRBJ2-2, with a weak D call TRBD2 (7 bases). CDR1 is WSHSY and CDR2 is SAAADI in the germline V gene. V gave up 9 bases and J gave up 5 bases, with 16 bases separating them. The CDR3 consists of 14 residues. The CDR3, as DNA: TGCGCCAGTCAGGGAGGGGGGACTACCGGGGAGCTGTTTTTT. Protein: CASQGGGTTGELFF.

The V call is TRBV29-1, the J call TRBJ2-7; 12 bases agree with TRBD2. Germline V lookup: CDR1 SQVTM, CDR2 ANQGSEA. V lost 7 bases to trimming and J lost 6 bases; unmatched junction nucleotides: 7. The CDR3 runs 13 residues. The CDR3 protein is CSARLAGEGEQYF. Written as DNA, the CDR3 is TGCAGCGCCCGACTAGCGGGAGAGGGCGAGCAGTACTTC.

The genes are TRBV25-1 and TRBJ2-5; D is unclear. The CDR3 runs to 11 residues. V shed 7 bases and J shed 7 bases, with 10 bases lying between them. In germline, CDR1 is MGHDK, CDR2 SYGVNS. The CDR3 DNA is TGTGCCAGCACTCGCTTGGGGACCCAGTACTTC. As protein: CASTRLGTQYF. The whole variable domain, remainder taken from reference TRBV25-1 and TRBJ2-5, is EADIYQTPRYLVIGTGKKITLECSQTMGHDKMYWYQQDPGMELHLIHYSYGVNSTEKGDLSSESTVSRIRTEHFPLTLESARPSHTSQYLCASTRLGTQYFGPGTRLLVL.

The chain has TRBV20-1 and TRBJ2-5; D uncertain. CDR1 and CDR2 from the germline V gene are DFQATT and SNEGSKA (reference sequence). V was cut by 6 bases and J by 11 bases, with 13 bases left in between. The CDR3 spans 10 residues. The CDR3 protein is CSAESEEQYF. CDR3 coding DNA: TGCAGTGCGGAGTCAGAAGAGCAGTACTTC.

The genes are TRBV5-4 and TRBJ1-1; D perhaps matches TRBD1 (5 bases). V was pared by 0 bases and J by 5 bases, with 11 bases between. The germline V gene has CDR1 SGHNT and CDR2 YYREEE (reference sequence). The CDR3 consists of 14 residues. The DNA for the CDR3 is TGTGCCAGCAGCTTGGAACGGGGACGGACTGAAGCTTTCTTT. It yields the protein CASSLERGRTEAFF.

The CDR3 DNA reads TGTGCCAGCCGCACCGGGACTAGCGGCGCCTACGAGCAGTACTTC. Protein: CASRTGTSGAYEQYF. V gene TRBV27 combines with J gene TRBJ2-7; 11 positions agree with TRBD2. The J segment lost 2 bases and the V segment lost 8 bases, leaving 8 bases of the junction unmatched. The V gene's germline CDR1 is MNHEY and CDR2 SMNVEV (reference sequence). This CDR3 has 15 amino acids.

A word on this clone: At one of its ends the junction is not consistent with the germline gene, which may arise from a read error. V is TRBV3-1 (or the pseudogene TRBV3-2) and J is TRBJ2-7; no clear D. The CDR3 length is 9 residues. From germline, CDR1 is LGHDT and CDR2 YNNKEL (reference sequence). The CDR3 region is CASSHERYF. Written as DNA, the CDR3 is TGTGCCAGCAGCCACGAGCGGTACTTC.

The rearrangement joins TRBV13 to TRBJ2-1, with 7 bases identical to TRBD2. Germline loops: CDR1 PRHDT, CDR2 FYEKMQ (reference sequence). The V segment lost 2 bases and the J segment 5 bases; nucleotides outside the gene matches: 6. This CDR3 has 15 amino acids. The CDR3 reads CASSLRSSGHNEQFF. CDR3 DNA sequence: TGTGCCAGCAGCTTAAGGTCTAGCGGCCACAATGAGCAGTTCTTC. Supplemented by reference TRBV13 and TRBJ2-1, the full variable domain reads AAGVIQSPRHLIKEKRETATLKCYPIPRHDTVYWYQQGPGQDPQFLISFYEKMQSDKGSIPDRFSAQQFSDYHSELNMSSLELGDSALYFCASSLRSSGHNEQFFGPGTRLTVL.

Regarding this clone: An end of the junction does not agree with germline; a read error may underlie this. The chain is built from TRBV6-1 and TRBJ2-3, with a possible D match to TRBD1 (5 bases). In germline, CDR1 is MNHNS, CDR2 SASEGT. The CDR3 loop spans 16 amino acids. CDR3 DNA: TGTGCCGGCAGTGAAGCGTGGGGCCGGGTGCCTGATACGCAGTATTTT. Translated: CAGSEAWGRVPDTQYF.

J is TRBJ2-1 and V is TRBV7-2; 9 nucleotides agree with TRBD2. J gave up 9 bases and V 1 base, and 4 bases lay outside the gene matches. Germline V gives CDR1 SGHTA, CDR2 FQGNSA. CDR3 size: 14 residues. In DNA, the CDR3 is TGTGCCAGCAGCTTAGGCGGGGGGGCCTTTGAGCAGTTCTTC. Protein sequence: CASSLGGGAFEQFF.

In its sample, this clone was seen a few times. The CDR3 here is CASSSYGGELFF. In DNA, the CDR3 is TGTGCCAGCAGCTCCTACGGCGGGGAGCTGTTTTTT. The chain carries TRBV7-2 and TRBJ2-2; D gene unclear. CDR1 and CDR2 from the germline V gene are SGHTA and FQGNSA. CDR3 size: 12 residues. V was clipped by 4 bases and J by 7 bases, with 7 bases between them. The full variable domain, its missing parts supplied by reference TRBV7-2 and TRBJ2-2, is GAGVSQSPSNKVTEKGKDVELRCDPISGHTALYWYRQSLGQGLEFLIYFQGNSAPDKSGLPSDRFSAERTGGSVSTLTIQRTQQEDSAVYLCASSSYGGELFFGEGSRLTVL.

The V and J genes are TRBV5-5 and TRBJ1-5, with 9 bases fitting TRBD1. The CDR3 is made up of 14 amino acids. Looked up from germline, CDR1 is SGHKS and CDR2 is YYEKEE (reference sequence). The V and J ends lost 1 base and 6 bases, in that order; junction bases with no gene match: 2. CDR3 sequence (DNA): TGTGCCAGCAGCTTGCACAGGGGGCTTCAGCCCCAGCATTTT. Translated, it gives CASSLHRGLQPQHF. Complete variable domain (other parts from reference TRBV5-5 and TRBJ1-5): DAGVTQSPTHLIKTRGQQVTLRCSPISGHKSVSWYQQVLGQGPQFIFQYYEKEERGRGNFPDRFSARQFPNYSSELNVNALLLGDSALYLCASSLHRGLQPQHFGDGTRLSIL.

This CDR3 reads CASSPGGLAGGELFF. CDR3 DNA sequence: TGTGCCAGCTCACCAGGCGGACTAGCGGGCGGGGAGCTGTTTTTT. V is TRBV18 and J is TRBJ2-2, with 11 bases lining up with TRBD2. The germline gives CDR1 KGHSH, CDR2 LQKENI. V was pared by 2 bases and J by 7 bases, with 3 bases of the junction left unmatched. This CDR3 contains 15 residues.

In DNA, the CDR3 is TGTGCCAGTAGCCCGATAGAGGGACTAGCGGGAGGGGCGGATGAGCAGTTCTTC. It specifies CASSPIEGLAGGADEQFF. The genes are TRBV19 and TRBJ2-1; 16 bases match TRBD2. J lost 8 bases, V lost 6 bases, and 13 bases had no gene match. Germline lookup yields CDR1 LNHDA and CDR2 SQIVND (reference sequence). This CDR3 has 18 residues. The full variable domain, with the rest looked up from reference TRBV19 and TRBJ2-1, is DGGITQSPKYLFRKEGQNVTLSCEQNLNHDAMYWYRQDPGQGLRLIYYSQIVNDFQKGDIAEGYSVSREKKESFPLTVTSAQKNPTAFYLCASSPIEGLAGGADEQFFGPGTRLTVL.

The chain employs TRBV10-3 and TRBJ1-6, with TRBD1 matching over 8 bases. Losses at the gene ends were 6 bases for V and 5 bases for J; bases not matched to a gene: 3. CDR1 is ENHRY and CDR2 is SYGVKD in the germline V gene. This CDR3 region has 14 residues. The CDR3 loop reads CAISRDRNNSPLHF. CDR3 nucleotides: TGTGCCATCAGCCGGGACAGGAATAATTCACCCCTCCACTTT.

The table lists this clone with a count of one. This chain connects TRBV28 to TRBJ2-1; possible D gene TRBD2, 5 bases. This CDR3 has 12 amino acids. Trimming cost V 7 bases and J 6 bases, with 10 bases left between them. Germline-derived CDR1 and CDR2 are MDHEN and SYDVKM. CDR3 bases: TGTGCCAGCAAGGAGGTGGGCAATGAGCAGTTCTTC. Translated: CASKEVGNEQFF.

The J gene is TRBJ2-7, the V gene TRBV5-3, with TRBD1 identical over 9 bases. TRBV5-3 counts as an open reading frame of uncertain function. V gave up 4 bases and J gave up 5 bases; unmatched junction bases: 4. CDR3 length: 13 amino acids. The chain's CDR3 is CARSLDRGHEQYF. The CDR3 bases are TGTGCCAGAAGCCTGGACAGGGGCCACGAGCAGTACTTC.

The V gene is TRBV19, the J gene TRBJ2-5; D is possibly TRBD2 (6 bases). Germline V gene sequence: CDR1 LNHDA, CDR2 SQIVND (reference sequence). The CDR3 totals 14 residues. V lost 10 bases and J lost 2, with 17 bases in between. The CDR3 nucleotides read TGTGCCACCTCTCTGGGGGGATCACAAGAGACCCAGTACTTC. Protein: CATSLGGSQETQYF.

The genes are TRBV4-1 and TRBJ2-7; no definite D call. Germline V gene sequence: CDR1 MGHRA, CDR2 YSYEKL. The CDR3 has 16 residues. The V end was cut by 4 bases, the J end by 0 bases, with 16 bases between. The CDR3 bases are TGCGCCAGCAGCCGATCTCAGGCGTTAGTCTCCTACGAGCAGTACTTC. It yields the protein CASSRSQALVSYEQYF.

The chain carries TRBV7-2 and TRBJ1-1, with D perhaps TRBD1 (6 bases). Germline V gene sequence: CDR1 SGHTA, CDR2 FQGNSA. V shed 0 bases and J shed 7 bases, with 15 bases lying between them. The CDR3 runs 15 residues. The CDR3 region has the DNA TGTGCCAGCAGCTTAGCGGGGTGGGGGCTGATTGAAGCTTTCTTT. The encoded protein is CASSLAGWGLIEAFF. Full variable domain (remainder filled in from reference TRBV7-2 and TRBJ1-1): GAGVSQSPSNKVTEKGKDVELRCDPISGHTALYWYRQSLGQGLEFLIYFQGNSAPDKSGLPSDRFSAERTGGSVSTLTIQRTQQEDSAVYLCASSLAGWGLIEAFFGQGTRLTVV.

The rearrangement uses TRBV9 and TRBJ1-1; 7 bases line up with TRBD1. Trimming at V came to 4 bases and at J to 4 bases, leaving 10 bases not matched to a gene. This CDR3 contains 15 residues. Germline CDR1 and CDR2: SGDLS and YYNGEE. CDR3 nucleotide sequence: TGTGCCAGCAGCCCTCACACAGGGGTGGGCACTGAAGCTTTCTTT. Protein: CASSPHTGVGTEAFF.

This clone occurred once. This chain links TRBV15 with TRBJ2-5; no reliable D call. The V and J ends lost 0 bases and 4 bases respectively, with 9 bases between them. This CDR3 is built from 14 residues. CDR1 is LNHNV and CDR2 is YYDKDF in the germline V gene (reference sequence). Here the CDR3 DNA reads TGTGCCACCAGCAGAGATAAGGCAGCAGAGACCCAGTACTTC. Amino acid sequence: CATSRDKAAETQYF.